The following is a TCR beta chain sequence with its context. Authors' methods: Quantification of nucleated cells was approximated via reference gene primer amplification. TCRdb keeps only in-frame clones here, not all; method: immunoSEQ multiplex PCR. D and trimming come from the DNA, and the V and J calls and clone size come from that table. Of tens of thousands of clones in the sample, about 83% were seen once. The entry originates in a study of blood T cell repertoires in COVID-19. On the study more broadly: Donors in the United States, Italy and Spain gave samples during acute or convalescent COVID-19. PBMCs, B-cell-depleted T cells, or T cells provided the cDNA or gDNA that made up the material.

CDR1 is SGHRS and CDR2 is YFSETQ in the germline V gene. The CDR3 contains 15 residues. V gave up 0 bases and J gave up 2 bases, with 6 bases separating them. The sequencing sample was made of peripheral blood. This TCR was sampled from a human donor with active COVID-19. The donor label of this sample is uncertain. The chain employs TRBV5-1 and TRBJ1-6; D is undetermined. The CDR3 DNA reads TGCGCCAGCAGCTTGGACAGTGCCTATAATTCACCCCTCCACTTT. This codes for CASSLDSAYNSPLHF.